The 3 T cell receptor beta chains given below trace back to one sample, sequenced in a study of CD8 T cells in ankylosing spondylitis. No antigens are known for them. Findings and limits, study-wide: There was a TCR beta motif, made of 7 or 8 highly homologous variants, that appeared characteristic of ankylosing spondylitis blood.

TCRdb re-called the 5' RACE reads through MiXCR, storing one row per CDR3 protein. The sample yields 350,000 or so distinct CDR3 sequences, 6.5% to 10% seen once. Sequencing input: blood, either unsorted or a sorted T cell fraction (not recorded which). These receptors were taken from a male donor with ankylosing spondylitis.

A few counts support this clonotype. The chain carries TRBV9 and TRBJ2-3; 7 positions agree with TRBD2. The CDR3 covers 15 residues. V was pared by 0 bases and J by 2 bases, with 3 bases of the junction left unmatched. CDR1 and CDR2 from the germline V gene are SGDLS and YYNGEE. CDR3 DNA: TGTGCCAGCAGCGTAGGAGCGGGGAACACAGATACGCAGTATTTT. Its translation: CASSVGAGNTDTQYF.

This clonotype showed up many times. The gene calls are TRBV24-1 and TRBJ1-5; D is ambiguous. The germline V and J ends were trimmed by 10 bases and 0 bases, with 21 bases remaining between them. The CDR3 consists of 17 residues. CDR1 and CDR2 (germline): KGHDR, SFDVKD. Here the CDR3 reads CATSWEARINSNQPQHF. Here the CDR3 DNA reads TGTGCCACTTCCTGGGAGGCGAGGATTAATAGCAATCAGCCCCAGCATTTT.

This clonotype was observed many times. The junction shows a germline mismatch at one end, possibly a read error. This chain joins TRBV29-1 and TRBJ2-7, with 7 bases that match TRBD2. Germline CDR1 reads SQVTM; CDR2 reads ANQGSEA. The CDR3 length is 14 residues. For the CDR3, the DNA is TGCAGCGTAGAAGAGGGCGGGGGCTCCTACGAGCAGTACTTC. Its protein is CSVEEGGGSYEQYF.